This TCR beta chain came from a study of T cell repertoires in cytomegalovirus infection. Study-wide context: It was recently identified HLA-C-restricted and well-studied HLA-B-restricted CMV epitopes that the study used.

The table lists this clonotype with a few counts. The target antigen is unknown. TCRdb re-called the reads through MiXCR, storing one row per CDR3 protein. The table includes fewer than 850,000 distinct CDR3 sequences, under 35% detected once. This TCR derives from a human donor in good health (CMV status not recorded). Some clones in this sample may be carry-over from other donors' samples. Source: cultured CD8+ T cells from PBMCs, taken from culture after CMV antigen stimulation.

This chain's CDR3 is CAPYKQGLEQRPDTQYF. The CDR3 bases are TGTGCCCCTTATAAGCAGGGTTTGGAGCAGCGGCCAGATACGCAGTATTTT. The J gene is TRBJ2-3, the V gene TRBV2; D may correspond to TRBD1 or TRBD2 (5 bases each). Trimming shortened V by 11 bases and J by 4 bases, and 28 bases separated the two germline ends. Germline V gene lookup returns CDR1 SNHLY and CDR2 FYNNEI. The CDR3 has 17 residues.